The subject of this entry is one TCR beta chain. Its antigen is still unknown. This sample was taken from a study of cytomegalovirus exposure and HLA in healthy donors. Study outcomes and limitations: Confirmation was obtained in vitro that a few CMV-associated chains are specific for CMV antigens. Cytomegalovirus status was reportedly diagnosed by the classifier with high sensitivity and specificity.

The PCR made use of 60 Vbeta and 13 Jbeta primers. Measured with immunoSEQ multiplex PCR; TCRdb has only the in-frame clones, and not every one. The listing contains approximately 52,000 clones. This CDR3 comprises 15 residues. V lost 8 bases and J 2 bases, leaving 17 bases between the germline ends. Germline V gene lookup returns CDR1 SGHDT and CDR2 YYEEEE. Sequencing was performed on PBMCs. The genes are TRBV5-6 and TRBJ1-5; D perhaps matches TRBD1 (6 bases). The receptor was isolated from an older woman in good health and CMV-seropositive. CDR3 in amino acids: CARTTGRCGNQPQHF. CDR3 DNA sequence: TGTGCCAGGACGACAGGCCGATGTGGCAATCAGCCCCAGCATTTT.